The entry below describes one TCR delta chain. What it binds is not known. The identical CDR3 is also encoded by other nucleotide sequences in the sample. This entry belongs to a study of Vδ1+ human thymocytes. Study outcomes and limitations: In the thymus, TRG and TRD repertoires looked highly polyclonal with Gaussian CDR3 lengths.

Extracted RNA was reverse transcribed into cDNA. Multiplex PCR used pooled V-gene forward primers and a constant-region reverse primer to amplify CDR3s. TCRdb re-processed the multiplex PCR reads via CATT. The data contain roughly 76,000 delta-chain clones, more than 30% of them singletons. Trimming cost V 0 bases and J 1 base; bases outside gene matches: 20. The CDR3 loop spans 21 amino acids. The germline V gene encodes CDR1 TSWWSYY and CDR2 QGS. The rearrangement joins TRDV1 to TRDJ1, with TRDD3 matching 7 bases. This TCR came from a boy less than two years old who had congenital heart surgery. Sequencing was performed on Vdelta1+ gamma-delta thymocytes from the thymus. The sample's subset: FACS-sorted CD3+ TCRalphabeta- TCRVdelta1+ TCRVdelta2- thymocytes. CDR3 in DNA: TGTGCTCTTGGGGAACTCAGTTTTCGGTACGAGGGGGATCCTTGCACCGATAAACTCATCTTT. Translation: CALGELSFRYEGDPCTDKLIF.